The TCR beta chain described here comes from a study of blood T cell repertoires in COVID-19. Data came from immunoSEQ multiplex PCR; TCRdb stores just in-frame clones and leaves some out. This sample has under 500,000 clones, with roughly 90% found just once. The receptor was derived from a woman aged 25 to 39 with acute or convalescent COVID-19. The specimen was peripheral blood.

CDR3 loop: CASSHPYQETQYF. In DNA form, the CDR3 reads TGTGCCAGCAGCCACCCGTACCAAGAGACCCAGTACTTC. V gene TRBV3-1 (or the pseudogene TRBV3-2) combines with J gene TRBJ2-5; unclear D gene. V lost 3 bases, J lost 0 bases, and 5 bases lay in between. CDR1 is LGHDT, CDR2 YNNKEL, per germline (reference sequence). The CDR3 runs to 13 residues.